This entry is about one T cell receptor beta chain. The assay was immunoSEQ multiplex PCR, and TCRdb's table has in-frame clones only and misses some. The sample yields 15,000 or so clones, approximately 80% seen once. These data are taken from a study of T cells in tumors after PD-1 blockade. About the research overall: No patient had prior checkpoint blockade, systemic immunosuppression, or radiotherapy within 4 weeks. Daily vismodegib 150 mg continued in a subset of anti-PD-1-treated patients. Blood samples averaged about 110,000 templates (range roughly 24,000-290,000) and under 40,000 unique clonotypes.

Germline V gene lookup returns CDR1 WSHSY and CDR2 SAAADI. J lost 5 bases, V lost 2 bases, and 9 bases had no gene match. The CDR3 consists of 15 residues. The sample was PBMCs, taken after anti-PD-1 treatment. V usage is TRBV10-2 and J usage is TRBJ2-7, with 7 bases aligning to TRBD1. This receptor was obtained from a human donor with basal cell carcinoma. CDR3 region: CASSENQGVKNEQYF. The CDR3 DNA reads TGCGCCAGCAGTGAGAACCAGGGGGTGAAGAACGAGCAGTACTTC.